What follows describes a single T cell receptor beta chain. These data are taken from a study of blood T cell repertoires in COVID-19. Whole-study context: Sites across the United States, Italy and Spain contributed samples from acute and convalescent COVID-19. PBMCs, B-cell-depleted T cells, or T cells provided the cDNA or gDNA that made up the material.

CDR1 and CDR2 (germline): MGHDK, SYGVNS. V was pared by 2 bases and J by 0 bases, with 7 bases of the junction left unmatched. The CDR3 spans 18 residues. Per the original data handling: Amplified reference gene primers provided the basis for estimating nucleated cell counts. Method: immunoSEQ multiplex PCR; TCRdb's copy keeps in-frame clones and lacks some. V, J and clone size reflect that table, while D and trimming were determined from the DNA. In the table there are 130,000 or so clones, about four fifths of which are singletons. This clonotype was obtained from a human donor in a cohort sampled during active COVID-19. This sequence joins TRBV25-1 and TRBJ1-5; 10 bases are a match to TRBD1. The sequenced sample consisted of peripheral blood. CDR3 DNA: TGTGCCAGCAGTGAACTCGGGACAGGGGATTATAGCAATCAGCCCCAGCATTTT. Protein sequence: CASSELGTGDYSNQPQHF.